The rows below give T cell receptor beta chains drawn from one sample of a study of blood T cell repertoires in COVID-19. Assay: immunoSEQ multiplex PCR; the TCRdb copy retains only in-frame clones and omits some. The sample comprises 250,000 to 300,000 clones, around 89% of which are singletons, and 9.5% to 15% rests with the top ten. Sequenced material: peripheral blood. These receptors all come from a woman aged 60 to 75 with acute or convalescent COVID-19. Each CDR3 is given with its conserved first and last residue. D genes are given only for firm matches. Expanded clones are given a class, and other clones once, few, many or no size at all.

CDR3nt: TGTGCCAGCAGTTACTCGACAGGGGACAATTCACCCCTCCACTTT
CDR3aa: CASSYSTGDNSPLHF
abundance: .
j_gene: TRBJ1-6
v_gene: TRBV25-1
d_gene: TRBD1

CDR3nt: TGTGCCAGCAGCTTAAGCGACACAGGGATTGAGCAGTACTTC
CDR3aa: CASSLSDTGIEQYF
abundance: .
j_gene: TRBJ2-7
v_gene: TRBV7-6
d_gene: .

CDR3nt: TGTGCCAGTAGTATCCGCTCTGGAAACACCATATATTTT
CDR3aa: CASSIRSGNTIYF
abundance: .
j_gene: TRBJ1-3
v_gene: TRBV19
d_gene: .

CDR3nt: TGTGCCAGCAGCTTTGGGACTAGCGGGAAAAAACCTGAGCAGTTCTTC
CDR3aa: CASSFGTSGKKPEQFF
abundance: few
j_gene: TRBJ2-1
v_gene: TRBV9
d_gene: TRBD2

CDR3nt: TGTGCCAGCAGCGTAGAACCCAGGGGGACCGACATTCAGTACTTC
CDR3aa: CASSVEPRGTDIQYF
abundance: .
j_gene: TRBJ2-4
v_gene: TRBV9
d_gene: TRBD1

CDR3nt: TGTGCCAGCAGTAAAGGAGGGCCCCAGCATTTT
CDR3aa: CASSKGGPQHF
abundance: .
j_gene: TRBJ1-5
v_gene: TRBV12-3/TRBV12-4
d_gene: .

CDR3nt: TGTGCCAGCAGCGTAGAGGCAGGGGGCCAGTACGAGCAGTACTTC
CDR3aa: CASSVEAGGQYEQYF
abundance: .
j_gene: TRBJ2-7
v_gene: TRBV9
d_gene: TRBD1

CDR3nt: TGTGCCAGCAGCGAAGCGGGGGGGGTATACAATGAGCAGTTCTTC
CDR3aa: CASSEAGGVYNEQFF
abundance: .
j_gene: TRBJ2-1
v_gene: TRBV28
d_gene: TRBD2

CDR3nt: TGTGCCAGCACCCGCCAGAGGGCTGGGGCCAACGTCCTGACTTTC
CDR3aa: CASTRQRAGANVLTF
abundance: .
j_gene: TRBJ2-6
v_gene: TRBV3-1/TRBV3-2
d_gene: .

CDR3nt: TGTGCCAGCAGCTCCGGACAGGGGGCGCGGGAGACCCAGTACTTC
CDR3aa: CASSSGQGARETQYF
abundance: .
j_gene: TRBJ2-5
v_gene: TRBV5-6
d_gene: TRBD1

CDR3nt: TGTGCCAGCAGAGTAGCGGGGGGGAGGGAGACCCAGTACTTC
CDR3aa: CASRVAGGRETQYF
abundance: .
j_gene: TRBJ2-5
v_gene: TRBV28
d_gene: TRBD2

CDR3nt: TGTGCCAGCAGCTACTCATCAGGGGCCGAGCAGTACTTC
CDR3aa: CASSYSSGAEQYF
abundance: .
j_gene: TRBJ2-7
v_gene: TRBV7-7
d_gene: .

CDR3nt: TGTGCCAGCCGTACAGGCCCCTATGGCTACACCTTC
CDR3aa: CASRTGPYGYTF
abundance: .
j_gene: TRBJ1-2
v_gene: TRBV2
d_gene: .

CDR3nt: TGTGCCAGCAGGGGGGGAAACACTGAAGCTTTCTTT
CDR3aa: CASRGGNTEAFF
abundance: .
j_gene: TRBJ1-1
v_gene: TRBV28
d_gene: .

CDR3nt: TGCGCCAGCTCCCGCCGGGGGAGCGGGAGGGCCCTCGTCTACGAGCAGTACTTC
CDR3aa: CASSRRGSGRALVYEQYF
abundance: .
j_gene: TRBJ2-7
v_gene: TRBV5-1
d_gene: TRBD2

CDR3nt: TGTGCCAGCGGTTCAGACAGCTACTCTGGAAACACCATATATTTT
CDR3aa: CASGSDSYSGNTIYF
abundance: .
j_gene: TRBJ1-3
v_gene: TRBV3-1/TRBV3-2
d_gene: .

CDR3nt: TGCGCCAGCAGCCCAGGGACTCCTGGGGGCTACACCTTC
CDR3aa: CASSPGTPGGYTF
abundance: .
j_gene: TRBJ1-2
v_gene: TRBV5-1
d_gene: .

CDR3nt: TGTGCCAGCAGCCCCGGGACAGGTCCCAATGAGCAGTTCTTC
CDR3aa: CASSPGTGPNEQFF
abundance: .
j_gene: TRBJ2-1
v_gene: TRBV11-2
d_gene: TRBD1

CDR3nt: TGTGCCAGCAGCTTAAATAGCGGGGGTTTGTATGAGCAGTTCTTC
CDR3aa: CASSLNSGGLYEQFF
abundance: .
j_gene: TRBJ2-1
v_gene: TRBV6-5
d_gene: TRBD2

CDR3nt: TGTGCCAGCAGCCCCCGGGGGGGTCTGAACACTGAAGCTTTCTTT
CDR3aa: CASSPRGGLNTEAFF
abundance: .
j_gene: TRBJ1-1
v_gene: TRBV11-2
d_gene: .

CDR3nt: TGTGCCAGTAGTATCGGCCAGGGGCTCACTGAAGCTTTCTTT
CDR3aa: CASSIGQGLTEAFF
abundance: .
j_gene: TRBJ1-1
v_gene: TRBV19
d_gene: .

CDR3nt: TGTGCCTGGGACAGTGGGACAACTGGAAACACCATATATTTT
CDR3aa: CAWDSGTTGNTIYF
abundance: .
j_gene: TRBJ1-3
v_gene: TRBV30
d_gene: .

CDR3nt: TGTGCCAGCAGTTACTCAGGGACAGGAAACTACGAGCAGTACTTC
CDR3aa: CASSYSGTGNYEQYF
abundance: .
j_gene: TRBJ2-7
v_gene: TRBV6-5
d_gene: TRBD1

CDR3nt: TGTGCCAGCACTACTCGACAGGGGGATTATGGCTACACCTTC
CDR3aa: CASTTRQGDYGYTF
abundance: few
j_gene: TRBJ1-2
v_gene: TRBV5-5
d_gene: TRBD1

CDR3nt: TGCGCCAGCAGCTTGCTGGGACAGGGGAACACTGAAGCTTTCTTT
CDR3aa: CASSLLGQGNTEAFF
abundance: .
j_gene: TRBJ1-1
v_gene: TRBV5-1
d_gene: TRBD1

CDR3nt: TGTGCCAGCAGCGTAGGGTCAGGGAACCTTAACTATGGCTACACCTTC
CDR3aa: CASSVGSGNLNYGYTF
abundance: .
j_gene: TRBJ1-2
v_gene: TRBV9
d_gene: .

CDR3nt: TGTGCCAGCAGTCACGGGGGGGGGAAACAGCCCCAGCATTTT
CDR3aa: CASSHGGGKQPQHF
abundance: .
j_gene: TRBJ1-5
v_gene: TRBV6-2/TRBV6-3
d_gene: .

CDR3nt: TGTGCCAGCAGTTTCTCCGACAGGGTCTTAACTTATAATTCACCCCTCCACTTT
CDR3aa: CASSFSDRVLTYNSPLHF
abundance: once
j_gene: TRBJ1-6
v_gene: TRBV28
d_gene: TRBD1

CDR3nt: TGTGCCAGCAGTCTCTCCACTAGCGGGATTGCCGAGCAGTACTTC
CDR3aa: CASSLSTSGIAEQYF
abundance: .
j_gene: TRBJ2-7
v_gene: TRBV27
d_gene: TRBD2

CDR3nt: TGTGCCAGCACCGAGGGGCGGGAGGAAGGAGATACGCAGTATTTT
CDR3aa: CASTEGREEGDTQYF
abundance: .
j_gene: TRBJ2-3
v_gene: TRBV6-4
d_gene: TRBD2

CDR3nt: TGTGCCAGCCACAGGGTAGGTCAGCCCCAGCATTTT
CDR3aa: CASHRVGQPQHF
abundance: .
j_gene: TRBJ1-5
v_gene: TRBV2
d_gene: .

CDR3nt: TGTGCCAGCAGTTTATGGAGAACAGGGGAGACCCAGTACTTC
CDR3aa: CASSLWRTGETQYF
abundance: .
j_gene: TRBJ2-5
v_gene: TRBV28
d_gene: .

CDR3nt: TGTGCCAGCAGCTTAGGAATTGGGACAGGGGGCTACGGGGCCAACGTCCTGACTTTC
CDR3aa: CASSLGIGTGGYGANVLTF
abundance: .
j_gene: TRBJ2-6
v_gene: TRBV7-9
d_gene: TRBD1

CDR3nt: TGTGCCAGCAGTTTGAAGACAGTGCTCGCCGGGGAGCTGTTTTTT
CDR3aa: CASSLKTVLAGELFF
abundance: .
j_gene: TRBJ2-2
v_gene: TRBV28
d_gene: .

CDR3nt: TGTGCCTGGAGTGGGACGGGGGCTGGAAACACCATATATTTT
CDR3aa: CAWSGTGAGNTIYF
abundance: .
j_gene: TRBJ1-3
v_gene: TRBV30
d_gene: .